These T cell receptor beta chains were read from a single sample in a study of T cell clonotyping in hematopoietic cell transplantation. Generated by immunoSEQ multiplex PCR, the TCRdb table keeps only in-frame clones and is missing some. The table records about 5,900 clones, around 82% of them present only once. The material sequenced was peripheral blood mononuclear cells, taken before stem cell transplant. The receptor source for this set is a woman aged 45-60 years with acute myeloid leukemia. Some clones in this sample may be carry-over from other donors' samples. The CDR3 runs from the conserved cysteine through the conserved F or W. D genes are given only for firm matches. Clone size is not always given. Where it is, it says once, few, many or a class for expanded clones.

CDR3 DNA: TGTGCCAGCAGCGTAGTCGGTAGCGGGGGAGATACGCAGTATTTT
CDR3 protein: CASSVVGSGGDTQYF
clone size: once
V gene: TRBV9
J gene: TRBJ2-3
D gene: TRBD2

CDR3 DNA: TGTGCCAGCAGCCCGAAACTACTAGCGTCCTCCTTAGAGCAGTTCTTC
CDR3 protein: CASSPKLLASSLEQFF
clone size: .
V gene: TRBV5-6
J gene: TRBJ2-1
D gene: TRBD2

CDR3 DNA: TGCGCCAGCAGCTTGGAGGCCCAGGGCCTAGATTACAATGAGCAGTTCTTC
CDR3 protein: CASSLEAQGLDYNEQFF
clone size: .
V gene: TRBV5-1
J gene: TRBJ2-1
D gene: .

CDR3 DNA: TGTGCCAGCGCTCCCGAGCGGGAGGGACAATACAATGAGCAGTTCTTC
CDR3 protein: CASAPEREGQYNEQFF
clone size: once
V gene: TRBV5-4
J gene: TRBJ2-1
D gene: TRBD2

CDR3 DNA: TGCAGCGTTTTACAGGTTAATGAAAAACTGTTTTTT
CDR3 protein: CSVLQVNEKLFF
clone size: .
V gene: TRBV29-1
J gene: TRBJ1-4
D gene: .

CDR3 DNA: TGTGCCAGCAGCTTTTTTAGTGTAGACGAGCAGTTCTTC
CDR3 protein: CASSFFSVDEQFF
clone size: .
V gene: TRBV7-9
J gene: TRBJ2-1
D gene: .

CDR3 DNA: TGCAGCGTTGTACCCACAGATACGCAGTATTTT
CDR3 protein: CSVVPTDTQYF
clone size: few
V gene: TRBV29-1
J gene: TRBJ2-3
D gene: .

CDR3 DNA: TGTGCCAGCAGCCGGGGTCCTAACACCGGGGAGCTGTTTTTT
CDR3 protein: CASSRGPNTGELFF
clone size: .
V gene: TRBV6-5
J gene: TRBJ2-2
D gene: .

CDR3 DNA: TGTGCCAGCAGTGGATTCCACAATGAGCAGTTCTTC
CDR3 protein: CASSGFHNEQFF
clone size: .
V gene: TRBV2
J gene: TRBJ2-1
D gene: .

CDR3 DNA: TGCGCCAGCAGCCAAGGGGTCCAGGGGAGTCAGCCCCAGCATTTT
CDR3 protein: CASSQGVQGSQPQHF
clone size: .
V gene: TRBV4-1
J gene: TRBJ1-5
D gene: .

CDR3 DNA: TGTGCCAGCAGCGTATCGCCTAGCGGGGGGATGGGAGTCCAAGAGACCCAGTACTTC
CDR3 protein: CASSVSPSGGMGVQETQYF
clone size: .
V gene: TRBV9
J gene: TRBJ2-5
D gene: TRBD2

CDR3 DNA: TGTGCCAGCTCACCCGTCCCCGTCGGGGCTGAAGCTTTCTTT
CDR3 protein: CASSPVPVGAEAFF
clone size: .
V gene: TRBV18
J gene: TRBJ1-1
D gene: .

CDR3 DNA: TGTGCCAGCAGTACAGGGGGCGGGCAGCCCCAGCATTTT
CDR3 protein: CASSTGGGQPQHF
clone size: few
V gene: TRBV6-5
J gene: TRBJ1-5
D gene: TRBD1

CDR3 DNA: TGTGCCAGCTACCGGGTGGGACTCCAAAAAGAGACCCAGTACTTC
CDR3 protein: CASYRVGLQKETQYF
clone size: .
V gene: TRBV5-6
J gene: TRBJ2-5
D gene: .

CDR3 DNA: TGTGCCAGCAGCTTAGTTGGGACTAGCTACGAGCAGTACTTC
CDR3 protein: CASSLVGTSYEQYF
clone size: .
V gene: TRBV7-9
J gene: TRBJ2-7
D gene: TRBD2

CDR3 DNA: TGTGCCAGCAGCTTAGACAATCAGCCCCAGCATTTT
CDR3 protein: CASSLDNQPQHF
clone size: once
V gene: TRBV7-9
J gene: TRBJ1-5
D gene: .

CDR3 DNA: TGTGCCAGCAGCCAAGAAGGTATGGCCTTACCGCCCTACGAGCAGTACTTC
CDR3 protein: CASSQEGMALPPYEQYF
clone size: .
V gene: TRBV14
J gene: TRBJ2-7
D gene: .

CDR3 DNA: TGTGCCAGCAGGTCCACAGGGGTCTCACCCCTCCACTTT
CDR3 protein: CASRSTGVSPLHF
clone size: .
V gene: TRBV11-2
J gene: TRBJ1-6
D gene: TRBD1

CDR3 DNA: TGCGCCAGCAGTGTTGGGACGACCTGGGTTGAGCAGTTCTTC
CDR3 protein: CASSVGTTWVEQFF
clone size: .
V gene: TRBV10-1
J gene: TRBJ2-1
D gene: .

CDR3 DNA: TGTGCCAGCAGCCTAGGGGCTACACAGGTGGGATCAGATACGCAGTATTTT
CDR3 protein: CASSLGATQVGSDTQYF
clone size: .
V gene: TRBV11-3
J gene: TRBJ2-3
D gene: .

CDR3 DNA: TGTGCCAGCAGCGTAGGGGGGGGTCGGGAGACCCAGTACTTC
CDR3 protein: CASSVGGGRETQYF
clone size: .
V gene: TRBV9
J gene: TRBJ2-5
D gene: TRBD2

CDR3 DNA: TGTGCCAGCAGTATTCGGGGGGCGCTAGGGGAGACCCAGTACTTC
CDR3 protein: CASSIRGALGETQYF
clone size: .
V gene: TRBV6-6
J gene: TRBJ2-5
D gene: .

CDR3 DNA: TGCGCGTGCGGGATCGGTCGGGAAAAACTGTTTTTT
CDR3 protein: CACGIGREKLFF
clone size: .
V gene: TRBV10-3
J gene: TRBJ1-4
D gene: .

CDR3 DNA: TGCGCCAGCAAGGGACGGGCCAACTACGAGCAGTACTTC
CDR3 protein: CASKGRANYEQYF
clone size: .
V gene: TRBV10-2
J gene: TRBJ2-7
D gene: .

CDR3 DNA: TGCGCCAGCAGCTTGACCGGGAGGGTCCCCAATGAGCAGTTCTTC
CDR3 protein: CASSLTGRVPNEQFF
clone size: .
V gene: TRBV5-1
J gene: TRBJ2-1
D gene: TRBD2

CDR3 DNA: TGTGCCAGCAGTTTGGGAACTGAAGCTTTCTTT
CDR3 protein: CASSLGTEAFF
clone size: .
V gene: TRBV6-5
J gene: TRBJ1-1
D gene: .

CDR3 DNA: TGTGCCAGCAGCGCCCATCTTGGGGGAGAGACCCAGTACTTC
CDR3 protein: CASSAHLGGETQYF
clone size: .
V gene: TRBV5-4
J gene: TRBJ2-5
D gene: .

CDR3 DNA: TGTGCCTGGGTTACCGGGACAGGGAAAGGCTACACCTTC
CDR3 protein: CAWVTGTGKGYTF
clone size: .
V gene: TRBV30
J gene: TRBJ1-2
D gene: TRBD1

CDR3 DNA: TGTGCCTGGAAAGGGGGTAATAGCAATCAGCCCCAGCATTTT
CDR3 protein: CAWKGGNSNQPQHF
clone size: large
V gene: TRBV30
J gene: TRBJ1-5
D gene: .

CDR3 DNA: TGTGCCAGCAGTCCCTCACAGGGGAACACTGAAGCTTTCTTT
CDR3 protein: CASSPSQGNTEAFF
clone size: .
V gene: TRBV6-4
J gene: TRBJ1-1
D gene: .

CDR3 DNA: TGTGCCAGGGTCAAGCCCACTGGCGGGGAGCTGTTTTTT
CDR3 protein: CARVKPTGGELFF
clone size: .
V gene: TRBV25-1
J gene: TRBJ2-2
D gene: .

CDR3 DNA: TGTGCCAGCAGCTTTACGGGGGGGGAGACCCAGTACTTC
CDR3 protein: CASSFTGGETQYF
clone size: once
V gene: TRBV7-3
J gene: TRBJ2-5
D gene: TRBD2

CDR3 DNA: TGTGCCAGTAGTCTCCCCAGGGTCACTGAAGCTTTCTTT
CDR3 protein: CASSLPRVTEAFF
clone size: .
V gene: TRBV19
J gene: TRBJ1-1
D gene: .

CDR3 DNA: TGTGCCATCAGTGGCGGGGGGACCACCGGGGAGCTGTTTTTT
CDR3 protein: CAISGGGTTGELFF
clone size: .
V gene: TRBV10-3
J gene: TRBJ2-2
D gene: TRBD2

CDR3 DNA: TGTGCCAGCAGCCGGATCGCCGGGACAGGGGGCCAGCAGTACTTC
CDR3 protein: CASSRIAGTGGQQYF
clone size: .
V gene: TRBV7-2
J gene: TRBJ2-7
D gene: TRBD1

CDR3 DNA: TGTGCCAGCAGCTACGACAGAGTTAATGAAAAACTGTTTTTT
CDR3 protein: CASSYDRVNEKLFF
clone size: .
V gene: TRBV7-9
J gene: TRBJ1-4
D gene: .

CDR3 DNA: TGTGCCAGCAGTTCCGGGACTCAGAGGGATGAGCAGTTCTTC
CDR3 protein: CASSSGTQRDEQFF
clone size: .
V gene: TRBV28
J gene: TRBJ2-1
D gene: .

CDR3 DNA: TGTGCCAGCAGCACCTTGGGCGGGAGCGTACACAATGAGCAGTTCTTC
CDR3 protein: CASSTLGGSVHNEQFF
clone size: .
V gene: TRBV5-4
J gene: TRBJ2-1
D gene: TRBD2

CDR3 DNA: TGTGCCAGTAGTACTTCCGACAGCTTCGCTGGGGCTAACTATGGCTACACCTTC
CDR3 protein: CASSTSDSFAGANYGYTF
clone size: .
V gene: TRBV19
J gene: TRBJ1-2
D gene: .

CDR3 DNA: TGTGCCAGCAGCTTAAATAGGGGCCCATCCTACGAGCAGTACTTC
CDR3 protein: CASSLNRGPSYEQYF
clone size: .
V gene: TRBV7-3
J gene: TRBJ2-7
D gene: .

CDR3 DNA: TGTGCCAGCAGTAGGGGCAGGGGGGTATATGGCTACACCTTC
CDR3 protein: CASSRGRGVYGYTF
clone size: few
V gene: TRBV6-5
J gene: TRBJ1-2
D gene: TRBD1